The T cell receptor (beta chain) described here comes from a study of T cells in Graves' hyperthyroidism and ophthalmopathy. The study's findings and limits: Ophthalmopathy was separated from stable hyperthyroidism by a 13 V-J model. Most clonotypes expanded in thyroid above 0.001 were likewise present in blood.

This clonotype came up many times. Its antigen is still unknown. The CDR3 consists of 16 residues. Germline V gene sequence: CDR1 SGHAT, CDR2 FQNNGV. J lost 7 bases, V lost 5 bases, and 11 bases had no gene match. Amplification yielded TCR beta CDR3 regions, with RNA transcripts as the source. Initially, a first-round RT-PCR of the TCR CDR3 employed the HTBI primer set. TCRdb redid the calling of the multiplex PCR reads with MiXCR, one entry per CDR3 protein. Of roughly 250,000 distinct CDR3 sequences listed, approximately 15% are singletons. Patients were excluded because of uncontrolled infection, other autoimmune disease, pregnancy or lactation. Diagnosis rested on symptoms, serum thyroxine and TRAb, thyroid ultrasound, and orbital computed tomography.

Sequenced material: blood. This sequence was found in a woman aged 35 to 49 with Graves' hyperthyroidism that later progressed to Graves' ophthalmopathy. The V gene is TRBV11-2, the J gene TRBJ2-1, with 10 bases that match TRBD2. The CDR3 bases are TGTGCCAGCAGCCGCGAGCTAGCGGGAGTGAAAAATGAGCAGTTCTTC. Translated, it gives CASSRELAGVKNEQFF.